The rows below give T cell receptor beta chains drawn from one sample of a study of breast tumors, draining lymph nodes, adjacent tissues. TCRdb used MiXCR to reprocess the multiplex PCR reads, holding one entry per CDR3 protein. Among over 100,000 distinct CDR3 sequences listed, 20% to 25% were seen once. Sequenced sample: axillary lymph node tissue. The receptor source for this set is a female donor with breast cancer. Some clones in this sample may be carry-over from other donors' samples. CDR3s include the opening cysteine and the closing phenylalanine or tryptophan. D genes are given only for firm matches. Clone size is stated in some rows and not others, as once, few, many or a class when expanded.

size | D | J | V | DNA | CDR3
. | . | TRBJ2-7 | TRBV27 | TGTGCCAGCAGTTTATCGTGGACGGGGAGCTCCTACGAGCAGTACTTC | CASSLSWTGSSYEQYF
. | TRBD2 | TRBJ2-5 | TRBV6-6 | TGTGCCAGCAGTAAGACTAGCGGGAGGGCCGAAGAGACCCAGTACTTC | CASSKTSGRAEETQYF
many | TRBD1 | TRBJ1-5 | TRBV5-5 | TGTGCCAGCAGCTTGACAGGGGCACCCAATCAGCCCCAGCATTTT | CASSLTGAPNQPQHF
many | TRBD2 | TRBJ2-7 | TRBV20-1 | TGCAGTGCTTATAGCGGGAGGGCCAACGAGCAGTACTTC | CSAYSGRANEQYF
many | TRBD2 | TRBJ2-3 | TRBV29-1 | TGCAGCGGACGAACTAGCGGGAGGGATACGCAGTATTTT | CSGRTSGRDTQYF
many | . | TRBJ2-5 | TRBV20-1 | TGCAGTGCTAGGCCGGGACATCAGGCGGAGACCCAGTACTTC | CSARPGHQAETQYF
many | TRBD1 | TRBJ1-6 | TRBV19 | TGTGCCAGTAGTGCCCGCCGGACAGGGAGCTCCTATAATTCACCCCTCCACTTT | CASSARRTGSSYNSPLHF
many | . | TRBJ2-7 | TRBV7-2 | TGTGCCAGCAGCTTAGGGGACCCTAGAATCCCCTACGAGCAGTACTTC | CASSLGDPRIPYEQYF
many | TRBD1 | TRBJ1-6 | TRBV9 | TGTGCCAGCGGACGACAGGGCCCGAATTCACCCCTCCACTTT | CASGRQGPNSPLHF
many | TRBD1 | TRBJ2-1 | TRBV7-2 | TGTGCCAGCAGCTTAGCTCAGGGGGCACATGAGCAGTTCTTC | CASSLAQGAHEQFF
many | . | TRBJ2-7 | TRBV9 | TGTGCCAGCAGCGTAGGTTCCGGTACCTACGAGCAGTACTTC | CASSVGSGTYEQYF
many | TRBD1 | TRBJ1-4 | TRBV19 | TGTGCCAGTAGTGGGACAGCGGCTAATGAAAAACTGTTTTTT | CASSGTAANEKLFF
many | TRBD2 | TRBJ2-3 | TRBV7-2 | TGTGCCAGCGTGCCGGGAGGGGTAGATACGCAGTATTTT | CASVPGGVDTQYF
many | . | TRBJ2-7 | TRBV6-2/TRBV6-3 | TGTGCCAGCAGACCTTCTACCTACGAGCAGTACTTC | CASRPSTYEQYF
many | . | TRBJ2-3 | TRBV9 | TGTGCCAGCAATTTCGGACACCGGATCACAGATACGCAGTATTTT | CASNFGHRITDTQYF
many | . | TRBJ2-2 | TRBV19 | TGTGCCAGTAGTATAGGAGCCGGCAGGAGCACCGGGGAGCTGTTTTTT | CASSIGAGRSTGELFF
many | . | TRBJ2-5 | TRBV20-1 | TGCAGTGCTAGAGTTGGGGGCGGGGAGACCCAGTACTTC | CSARVGGGETQYF
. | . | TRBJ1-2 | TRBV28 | TGTGCCAGCAGTTTCAGGGGACTTTATGGCTACACCTTC | CASSFRGLYGYTF
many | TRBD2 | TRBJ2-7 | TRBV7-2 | TGTGCCAGCAGCTTACAGAGACTAGCGGTCGACGAGCAGTACTTC | CASSLQRLAVDEQYF
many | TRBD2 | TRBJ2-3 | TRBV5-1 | TGCGCCAGCAGCTTGGTAGTTAGCGGGAGAGGTAGCACAGATACGCAGTATTTT | CASSLVVSGRGSTDTQYF
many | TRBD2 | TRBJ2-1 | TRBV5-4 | TGTGCCAGCAGCTTAGGGACTAGCGTGTCCTACAATGAGCAGTTCTTC | CASSLGTSVSYNEQFF
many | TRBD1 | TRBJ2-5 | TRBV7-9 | TGTGCCATCAAGACAGGGGAGGAGACCCAGTACTTC | CAIKTGEETQYF
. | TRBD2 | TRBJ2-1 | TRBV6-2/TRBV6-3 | TGTGCCAGCAGTTGGGGTCTAGCGGGAGACGGCGGTGAGCAGTTCTTC | CASSWGLAGDGGEQFF
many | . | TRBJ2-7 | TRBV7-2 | TGTGCCAGCAGCTTAGGACCCCACTACGAGCAGTACTTC | CASSLGPHYEQYF
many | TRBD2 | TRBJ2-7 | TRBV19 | TGTGCCAGTAGTATAAGACTACCCTTAGCGGGCCACTCCTACGAGCAGTACTTC | CASSIRLPLAGHSYEQYF
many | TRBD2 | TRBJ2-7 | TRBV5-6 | TGTGCCAGCAGCTGGGGGACTAGCAGTTACGAGCAGTACTTC | CASSWGTSSYEQYF
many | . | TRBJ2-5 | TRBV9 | TGTGCCAGCAGCCCGGGACACCTTACGAGTGAAGAGACCCAGTACTTC | CASSPGHLTSEETQYF
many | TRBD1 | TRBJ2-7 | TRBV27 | TGTGCCAGCAGTTCGACAGGGTTTGGGGATTTCTCCTACGAGCAGTACTTC | CASSSTGFGDFSYEQYF
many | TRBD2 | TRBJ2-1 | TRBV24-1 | TGTGCCACCAGTGACCCAAGCGGGGAAGACTACAATGAGCAGTTCTTC | CATSDPSGEDYNEQFF
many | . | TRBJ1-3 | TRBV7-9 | TGTGCCAGCAGCTTAGTTACGGGGCTCTCTGGAAACACCATATATTTT | CASSLVTGLSGNTIYF
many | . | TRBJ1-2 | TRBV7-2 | TGTGCCAGCAGCTTGGACAGCTACTATGGCTACACCTTC | CASSLDSYYGYTF
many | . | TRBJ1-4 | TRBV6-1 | TGTGCCAGCAGTAAAAGGGAGGCTAATGAAAAACTGTTTTTT | CASSKREANEKLFF
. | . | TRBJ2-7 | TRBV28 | TGTGCCAGCAGTTTCTCCACCGGAAAGAGCTCCTACGAGCAGTACTTC | CASSFSTGKSSYEQYF
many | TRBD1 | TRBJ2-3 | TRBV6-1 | TGTGCCAGCAGTGACGGACAGGGAAGGAAGCAGTATTTT | CASSDGQGRKQYF
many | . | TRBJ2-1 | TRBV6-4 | TGTGCCAGCAACCCAAAGGAGGTCCCCAATGAGCAGTTCTTC | CASNPKEVPNEQFF
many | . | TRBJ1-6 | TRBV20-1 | TGCAGTGCTAGAATAGGCACTCAATATAATTCACCCCTCCACTTT | CSARIGTQYNSPLHF
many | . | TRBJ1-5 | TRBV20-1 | TGCAGTGCTAGGTCGCTTGTCGGGGACAATCAGCCCCAGCATTTT | CSARSLVGDNQPQHF
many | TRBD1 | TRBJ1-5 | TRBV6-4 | TGTGCCAGCAGTGTTCCGGGACAGGGGGCGGAAGAGAGCAATCAGCCCCAGCATTTT | CASSVPGQGAEESNQPQHF
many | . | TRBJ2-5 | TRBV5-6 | TGTGCCAGCAGCTTGCAACCACTTCAAGGGACCCAGTACTTC | CASSLQPLQGTQYF
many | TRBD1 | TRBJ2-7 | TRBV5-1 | TGCGCCAGCAGCTTCACCCCCGGGACAGGGGGTCACGAGCAGTACTTC | CASSFTPGTGGHEQYF
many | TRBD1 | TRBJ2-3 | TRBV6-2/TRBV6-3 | TGTGCCAGCAGTACACCGGACAGGAACACAGATACGCAGTATTTT | CASSTPDRNTDTQYF
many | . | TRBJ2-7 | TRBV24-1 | TGTGCCACCAGTGATCGCGAGGGCTACGAGCAGTACTTC | CATSDREGYEQYF
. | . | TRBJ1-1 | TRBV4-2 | TGTGCCAGCAGCTTGGAGCTCAGGGTGGCTGAAGCTTTCTTT | CASSLELRVAEAFF
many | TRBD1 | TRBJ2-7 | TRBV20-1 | TGCAGTGCTAGAGATCAAGACGGACAGGGCTACTACGAGCAGTACTTC | CSARDQDGQGYYEQYF
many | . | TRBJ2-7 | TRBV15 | TGTGCCACCAGCAGAGATCCGCGGACAGTTCACGAGCAGTACTTC | CATSRDPRTVHEQYF